This entry lists 21 T cell receptor beta chains sequenced from one sample in a study of radiation and T cells in renal cell carcinoma. The repertoire was sequenced with immunoSEQ multiplex PCR; TCRdb's copy has only in-frame clones and lacks some. The table records 15,000 to 20,000 clones, 55% to 70% of them present only once. Stated treatment: 15 Gy SBRT to primary tumor, nephrectomy 4 weeks later. Sequences were derived from tumor tissue, sampled from a patient whose treatment included radiotherapy and nephrectomy. The receptor set was obtained from a woman aged 70-85 years with renal cell carcinoma.

This sequence joins TRBV20-1 and TRBJ2-1; possibly TRBD2 for D (6 bases). Germline V gives CDR1 DFQATT, CDR2 SNEGSKA (reference sequence). Between the trimmed V and J ends, which lost 6 bases and 12 bases, there was a span of 15 bases. The CDR3 has 11 residues. CDR3 sequence (DNA): TGCAGTGCGGAAGAAGGGACTCGGCAGTTCTTC. It specifies CSAEEGTRQFF.

The chain recombines TRBV4-1 with TRBJ1-1; D possibly corresponds to TRBD1 (6 bases). Per germline, CDR1 MGHRA and CDR2 YSYEKL. This CDR3 comprises 17 residues. The V and J ends lost 6 bases and 0 bases respectively, with 20 bases between them. CDR3 bases: TGCGCCAGCAGGCGACAGGAAGGGGAACAAATGAACACTGAAGCTTTCTTT. Translation: CASRRQEGEQMNTEAFF.

This clone was counted only a few times. The V gene is TRBV29-1, the J gene TRBJ1-2; unclear D gene. The CDR3 contains 13 residues. With 7 bases removed from V and 5 bases from J, the gap between germline ends came to 17 bases. CDR1 and CDR2 (germline): SQVTM, ANQGSEA. CDR3 in DNA: TGCAGCGCCGGTGGAAGGCGCGAGTATGGCTACACCTTC. This codes for CSAGGRREYGYTF.

This clone was recorded a few times. CDR3 region: CSAKGQGREKTEAFF. The CDR3 DNA reads TGCAGCGCCAAAGGGCAGGGTCGAGAGAAAACTGAAGCTTTCTTT. The chain recombines TRBV29-1 with TRBJ1-1; TRBD1 is a possible D gene (5 bases). CDR3 length: 15 amino acids. The V end was cut by 7 bases, the J end by 5 bases, with 23 bases between. Germline CDR1 and CDR2: SQVTM and ANQGSEA.

This rearrangement joins TRBV4-3 to TRBJ2-2; TRBD2 matches 10 bases. Germline V gene lookup returns CDR1 LGHNA and CDR2 YSLEER. Trimming removed 0 bases from V and 7 bases from J; junction bases left unmatched: 8. The CDR3 is 17 amino acids. The CDR3 DNA follows: TGCGCCAGCAGCCAAGATATAAGCGGGAGGGCCGGCGGGGAGCTGTTTTTT. It translates to CASSQDISGRAGGELFF.

V usage is TRBV7-9 and J usage is TRBJ1-6; TRBD1 is a possible D gene (5 bases). Deletions cut 2 bases from V and 10 bases from J, with 12 bases between. Germline V gene data show CDR1 as SEHNR and CDR2 as FQNEAQ (reference sequence). The CDR3 loop spans 14 amino acids. CDR3 in DNA: TGTGCCAGCAGCTTAAGTGGGGGTACCTCACCCCTCCACTTT. Translating gives CASSLSGGTSPLHF.

CDR3 in amino acids: CASSPARQGYTDTQYF. The CDR3 nucleotides are TGTGCCAGTAGTCCAGCACGACAGGGTTACACAGATACGCAGTATTTT. The gene calls are TRBV19 and TRBJ2-3; TRBD1 agrees at 7 bases. The CDR3 spans 16 residues. With 5 bases clipped from V and 2 bases from J, the junction kept 10 bases outside the gene matches. Germline V gene sequence: CDR1 LNHDA, CDR2 SQIVND (reference sequence).

V is TRBV6-1 and J is TRBJ1-5; maybe TRBD1 (5 bases). This CDR3 spans 16 amino acids. CDR1 MNHNS and CDR2 SASEGT come from the germline V gene. Trimming stripped 2 bases from V and 9 bases from J, with 20 bases between. The CDR3 coding sequence is TGTGCCAGCAGTGAAAAATTGGGACTACAGGTAGTGCCCCAGCATTTT. Translating gives CASSEKLGLQVVPQHF.

The chain recombines TRBV4-1 with TRBJ2-3; possible D gene TRBD1, 7 bases. This CDR3 spans 16 amino acids. From germline, CDR1 is MGHRA and CDR2 YSYEKL. V lost 3 bases and J 4 bases, leaving 17 bases between the germline ends. The CDR3 coding sequence is TGCGCCAGCAGCCAGGCGGAGGGGGCCCCAGCAGATACGCAGTATTTT. The encoded protein is CASSQAEGAPADTQYF.

As regards this clone: At the DNA level, this CDR3 is encoded by other sequences in the same sample as well. J is TRBJ1-5 and V is TRBV10-3; D gene ambiguous. Trimming shortened V by 2 bases and J by 5 bases, and 7 bases separated the two germline ends. Germline V gives CDR1 ENHRY, CDR2 SYGVKD. The CDR3 extends over 13 amino acids. CDR3 nucleotide sequence: TGTGCCATCAGTGAGGCCAGATATCAGCCCCAGCATTTT. This translates into CAISEARYQPQHF.

This clone has only a few counts. The chain combines TRBV27 with TRBJ2-3, with D perhaps being TRBD1 or TRBD2 (5 bases each). The CDR3 runs 15 residues. Trimming took off 3 bases at V and 0 bases at J, with 10 bases between the two ends. The germline V gene encodes CDR1 MNHEY and CDR2 SMNVEV (reference sequence). The CDR3 loop is CASSFGTLSTDTQYF. CDR3 sequence (DNA): TGTGCCAGCAGTTTCGGGACCCTTAGCACAGATACGCAGTATTTT.

This chain links TRBV2 with TRBJ1-6; 7 nucleotides line up with TRBD1. Germline V lookup: CDR1 SNHLY, CDR2 FYNNEI. This CDR3 has 16 amino acids. After removal of 5 bases from V and 2 bases from J, the junction contained 6 bases not matched to a gene. CDR3 nucleotides: TGTGCCAGCAGTCGGGACAGTCCGACCTATAATTCACCCCTCCACTTT. It codes for CASSRDSPTYNSPLHF.

V gene TRBV7-2 combines with J gene TRBJ1-2; a possible D gene is TRBD1 (5 bases). V was clipped by 2 bases and J by 3 bases, with 22 bases between them. There are 18 residues in the CDR3. The germline V gene encodes CDR1 SGHTA and CDR2 FQGNSA. The CDR3 sequence: CASSLFVLGPRRDYGYTF. The CDR3 nucleotides read TGTGCCAGCAGCTTATTCGTACTGGGGCCAAGAAGGGACTATGGCTACACCTTC.

This clone is labeled large. The rearrangement links TRBV7-2 to TRBJ2-5; possibly TRBD2 for D (6 bases). CDR1 is SGHTA and CDR2 is FQGNSA in the germline V gene. Trimming shortened V by 4 bases and J by 6 bases, and 12 bases separated the two germline ends. The CDR3 is 13 amino acids. CDR3 in amino acids: CASSSEGQQTQYF. The CDR3 DNA reads as TGTGCCAGCAGCTCGGAGGGTCAGCAGACCCAGTACTTC.

This clone appeared a few times. V usage is TRBV19 and J usage is TRBJ2-7; no definite D call. V lost 5 bases, J lost 2 bases, and 16 bases lay in between. Germline V gene sequence: CDR1 LNHDA, CDR2 SQIVND (reference sequence). CDR3 length: 15 residues. The CDR3 nucleotides are TGTGCCAGTAGTCTGCTACTGGGAAGGGCCTACGAGCAGTACTTC. It is translated as CASSLLLGRAYEQYF.

The chain has TRBV5-1 and TRBJ1-2, with D perhaps matching TRBD1 (6 bases). Germline lookup yields CDR1 SGHRS and CDR2 YFSETQ. Trimming cost V 4 bases and J 3 bases, with 13 bases left between them. The length of the CDR3 is 14 residues. CDR3 nucleotides: TGCGCCAGCAGCCACCGGGGGGCTCACTATGGCTACACCTTC. It encodes CASSHRGAHYGYTF.

This clone was detected only a few times. The chain employs TRBV6-1 and TRBJ2-7; D is tentatively TRBD1 or TRBD2 (5 bases each). The CDR3 totals 13 residues. Germline CDR1 and CDR2: MNHNS and SASEGT. V lost 3 bases, J lost 2 bases, and 8 bases lay in between. The CDR3 DNA is TGTGCCAGCAGTGAGGGGGTGGCCTACGAGCAGTACTTC. Protein: CASSEGVAYEQYF.

This clone was detected a few times. The rearrangement links TRBV5-6 to TRBJ2-5, with D uncertain. Trimming stripped 3 bases from V and 4 bases from J, with 10 bases between. CDR3 length equals 13 residues. Germline CDR1 SGHDT, CDR2 YYEEEE. CDR3 coding DNA: TGTGCCAGCAGCTGGCGTAACGGAGAGACCCAGTACTTC. Encoded protein: CASSWRNGETQYF.

DNA of the CDR3: TGTGCCTGTGAATTTGAGGGGGCCGGGGAAAAACTGTTTTTT. It specifies CACEFEGAGEKLFF. The chain employs TRBV30 and TRBJ1-4, with 7 bases fitting TRBD1. CDR3 size: 14 residues. Trimming removed 6 bases from V and 8 bases from J; junction bases left unmatched: 12. Germline CDR1 is GTSNPN and CDR2 is SVGIG (reference sequence).

V gene TRBV27 combines with J gene TRBJ2-2, with D perhaps TRBD2 (5 bases). Trimming left V 6 bases short and J 1 base short, with 12 bases between. Germline-derived CDR1 and CDR2 are MNHEY and SMNVEV (reference sequence). The CDR3 totals 15 residues. In nucleotides, the CDR3 is TGTGCCAGCAGAACTAGGGCAGAGAACACCGGGGAGCTGTTTTTT. Translation: CASRTRAENTGELFF.

The J gene is TRBJ2-1, the V gene TRBV29-1; D unresolved. The ends were cut back, 5 bases at V and 7 bases at J, with 21 bases in the middle. Per the germline V gene, CDR1 is SQVTM and CDR2 is ANQGSEA. The CDR3 has 15 amino acids. The DNA of the CDR3 is TGCAGCGTTCACCGTCTAAACTCGGCCGGGAATGAGCAGTTCTTC. Protein sequence: CSVHRLNSAGNEQFF.